Here is one T cell receptor beta chain with its context. Its antigen is unidentified. This sample is drawn from a study of cytomegalovirus exposure and HLA in healthy donors. Study-wide findings and caveats: The investigators catalogued about 170 TCR beta chains as cytomegalovirus-associated. In vitro, a few CMV-associated chains proved specific for CMV antigens. Diagnosis of cytomegalovirus status made by the classifier reportedly showed high specificity and sensitivity.

Germline CDR1 and CDR2: GTSNPN and SVGIG (reference sequence). Trimming took off 0 bases at V and 2 bases at J, with 7 bases between the two ends. This CDR3 is built from 13 residues. Only in-frame clones appear in the TCRdb table, and some are missing; sequencing was by immunoSEQ multiplex PCR. The data hold under 250,000 clones, with more than 75% observed a single time. The donors were members of the validation cohort comprising over 90 subjects, separate from the approximately 670-subject first cohort. This chain links TRBV30 with TRBJ1-1; tentative D call: TRBD1 (5 bases). Sequencing used PBMCs. This sequence originates from a young woman in good health and CMV-seropositive. CDR3 DNA sequence: TGTGCCTGGAGTGTACAGGAAAACACTGAAGCTTTCTTT. Amino acids: CAWSVQENTEAFF.